This record concerns one TCR beta chain sequence. Its antigen is currently not known. Base quality data are lacking; no much larger clone is found one base away. This specimen comes from a study of blood T cell repertoires in COVID-19 (dated by TCRdb to 2018 to 2020). Background for the entire study: Collaborator samples came from the United States, Italy and Spain and covered acute and convalescent phases of COVID-19. The repertoires were released in a freely available public database meant as a resource for research on the immune response to SARS-CoV-2. Deeply sampled blood TCRbeta repertoires from subjects exposed to, actively infected with, or recovered from COVID-19 were included in the dataset. The material from the prospective study consisted of cDNA or gDNA derived from T cells, B-cell-depleted T cells, or PBMCs. Where available, HLA class I and class II types were taken from metadata supplied by the sample provider and were not determined by assay-based typing. The sample metadata nearly always contained a de-identified subject ID, COVID-19 status, age in years and sex. Samples came from the ongoing ImmuneRACE study (first 160 participants) plus 1,254 subjects from 6 global collaborators.

Study-wide findings and limitations: The amount of clinical and demographic metadata varied by source and participant and was provided uncurated.

Each collaborating institution followed its own protocols to collect whole blood in K2EDTA tubes. For TCRbeta analysis, collaborators shipped samples in one of three forms: frozen whole blood, isolated PBMCs, or DNA extracted from either of those sample types. V lost 1 base and J lost 12 bases, and the count of bases not matched to a germline gene is 16. According to the germline V gene, CDR1 reads SGHVS and CDR2 reads FNYEAQ. The cysteine opens and the phenylalanine closes a CDR3 of 18 amino acids. Just the 54-base CDR3 DNA is kept, in frame starting at base 1. TCRbeta CDR3 regions were amplified from genomic DNA by means of the immunoSEQ Assay, a bias-controlled multiplex PCR. The study's own analysis went as follows. Nucleated cell counts per sample were estimated from amplification of reference gene primers within the assay. To quantify the absolute abundance of each unique TCRbeta CDR3 rearrangement, sequence reads were collapsed and filtered. For each sample, productive Simpson clonality was calculated by taking the square root of Simpson's diversity index across productive rearrangements. What TCRdb holds here is the immuneACCESS table cut down to in-frame rearrangements. Part of the clones is not present; checked against another copy, under half of the missing clones reflect an unresolved V gene, and the others are unexplained. That table supplies the V and J calls and clone size; D and trimming were determined from the DNA. The sample table shows about 150,000 clones, and roughly nine tenths are seen once. Over 0.45% of the sample rests with the top ten.

The sequence was obtained from a man in his forties or fifties with acute or convalescent COVID-19. The rearranged chain carries TRBV7-6 and TRBJ2-1, with 12 bases matching TRBD2. The sample was peripheral blood. The CDR3 is CASSLGGAASGRVPRQFF. The DNA sequence reads TGTGCCAGCAGCTTAGGGGGGGCGGCTAGCGGGAGGGTTCCGCGGCAGTTCTTC.